The 17 T cell receptor beta chains in this list originate from one sample, sequenced in a study of post-analysis software for immune sequencing data. These receptors' antigens are unknown. Unique molecular identifiers had been added to the TCR beta cDNA libraries. TCRdb reanalysed the PCR reads using MiXCR and keeps one entry per CDR3 protein. The table records roughly 670,000 distinct CDR3 sequences, 55% to 60% of them present only once. Study findings and constraints: The five TRBV segments detected at higher frequency in patients than in controls included TRBV5-6, TRBV5-1 and TRBV20-1.

Sequenced sample: blood. These receptors came from a girl aged 2-10 years with multiple sclerosis.

In this sample, this clonotype turned up a few times. The chain employs TRBV7-2 and TRBJ1-1; D remains unclear. Trimming shortened V by 6 bases and J by 4 bases, and 12 bases separated the two germline ends. This CDR3 is built from 13 residues. Germline V gene lookup returns CDR1 SGHTA and CDR2 FQGNSA. The CDR3 region has the DNA TGTGCCAGCAGTCCAGACGGCGGCACTGAAGCTTTCTTT. This gives the protein CASSPDGGTEAFF.

The chain has TRBV6-6 and TRBJ1-2; D not certain. This CDR3 contains 12 residues. In germline, CDR1 is MNHNY, CDR2 SVGAGI (reference sequence). Trimming pared 6 bases from V and 5 bases from J, leaving 10 bases between. The CDR3 DNA reads TGTGCCAGCAGGGCGCAGAGATATGGCTACACCTTC. Protein sequence: CASRAQRYGYTF.

The chain joins TRBV5-1 to TRBJ1-2; no reliable D call. Between the trimmed V and J ends, which lost 0 bases and 8 bases, there was a span of 8 bases. CDR1 SGHRS and CDR2 YFSETQ come from the germline V gene. The length of the CDR3 is 12 residues. The CDR3 DNA reads as TGCGCCAGCAGCTTGGCGGCAGAAGGCTACACCTTC. It encodes CASSLAAEGYTF.

The chain combines TRBV9 with TRBJ2-3, with TRBD1 identical over 10 bases. V shed 5 bases and J 4 bases; nucleotides not matched to a gene: 7. CDR1 is SGDLS, CDR2 YYNGEE, per germline. There are 15 residues in the CDR3. The CDR3 DNA follows: TGTGCCAGCAGAGCCGGGACAGGGGTAGCAGATACGCAGTATTTT. Protein: CASRAGTGVADTQYF.

The chain carries TRBV6-5 and TRBJ1-5; TRBD1 might be the D (6 bases). V was pared by 6 bases and J by 5 bases, with 14 bases between. The CDR3 is 14 amino acids. CDR1 is MNHEY and CDR2 is SVGAGI in the germline V gene. CDR3 nucleotides: TGTGCCAGCAGCCGCCTCCGGGGGCATCAGCCCCAGCATTTT. As protein: CASSRLRGHQPQHF.

This rearrangement joins TRBV10-2 to TRBJ2-1; possibly TRBD1 for D (6 bases). V lost 0 bases, J lost 6 bases, and 15 bases lay in between. Germline CDR1 WSHSY, CDR2 SAAADI. This CDR3 has 16 residues. CDR3 sequence: CASSESGGRSPNEQFF. The CDR3 nucleotides are TGCGCCAGCAGTGAGTCTGGGGGCCGGTCTCCCAATGAGCAGTTCTTC.

This clonotype was recorded only once. Given a much more abundant clone one base away, this may be a read error. The gene calls are TRBV12-3 or TRBV12-4 and TRBJ2-3; 9 nucleotides match TRBD2. CDR3 length: 17 residues. CDR3 sequence: CASSPQLAGISTDAQYF. Written as DNA, the CDR3 is TGTGCCAGCAGTCCCCAACTAGCGGGTATTAGCACAGATGCGCAGTATTTT.

This clonotype has a single count. J is TRBJ2-5 and V is TRBV2, with unresolved D. The germline V and J ends were trimmed by 3 bases and 2 bases, with 7 bases remaining between them. This CDR3 comprises 13 residues. Germline assignment: CDR1 SNHLY and CDR2 FYNNEI. The CDR3 coding sequence is TGTGCCAGCAGTGATTATCCGCAAGAGACCCAGTACTTC. Protein: CASSDYPQETQYF.

The chain employs TRBV20-1 and TRBJ2-3, with D possibly TRBD1 on 5 matching bases. This CDR3 is built from 15 residues. With 6 bases removed from V and 2 bases from J, the gap between germline ends came to 18 bases. The germline V gene encodes CDR1 DFQATT and CDR2 SNEGSKA (reference sequence). The DNA of the CDR3 is TGCAGTGCCCGCTCGGCAGGGCCTAACACAGATACGCAGTATTTT. Its protein product is CSARSAGPNTDTQYF.

This clonotype was observed a single time. This rearrangement joins TRBV4-2 to TRBJ2-3, with D uncertain. The CDR3 is 13 residues long. Trimming removed 0 bases at V and 8 bases at J, with 9 bases between. Per germline, CDR1 LGHNA and CDR2 YNFKEQ. In DNA, the CDR3 is TGTGCCAGCAGCCAAGATGGGATCGGTACGCAGTATTTT. Amino acids: CASSQDGIGTQYF.

The CDR3 spells CSARTGGRSSEQYF. CDR3 nucleotides: TGCAGCGCCCGGACAGGGGGAAGGAGCTCCGAGCAGTACTTC. The J gene is TRBJ2-7, the V gene TRBV29-1, with TRBD1 matching over 10 bases. V was pared by 7 bases and J by 6 bases, with 12 bases of the junction left unmatched. The CDR3 covers 14 residues. CDR1 and CDR2 from the germline V gene are SQVTM and ANQGSEA.

The chain employs TRBV5-5 and TRBJ2-3, with 10 bases identical to TRBD2. V lost 6 bases, J lost 1 base, and 5 bases stayed unmatched. The CDR3 is made up of 15 amino acids. CDR1 and CDR2 from the germline V gene are SGHKS and YYEKEE (reference sequence). The CDR3 DNA sequence: TGTGCCAGCAACAGAGCGGGAGGGGGCACAGATACGCAGTATTTT. It codes for CASNRAGGGTDTQYF.

The chain has TRBV18 and TRBJ2-1; TRBD2 agrees at 11 bases. The CDR3 has 16 amino acids. The trim removed 2 bases at V and 4 bases at J, leaving 4 bases unmatched. CDR1 is KGHSH and CDR2 is LQKENI in the germline V gene. The CDR3 here is CASSPGTSGEYNEQFF. CDR3 DNA: TGTGCCAGCTCACCAGGGACTAGCGGAGAGTACAATGAGCAGTTCTTC.

This clonotype appeared a few times. The chain carries TRBV11-2 and TRBJ1-6; D not resolved. Trimming took off 3 bases at V and 6 bases at J, with 9 bases between the two ends. The CDR3 is made up of 14 amino acids. CDR1 and CDR2 (germline): SGHAT, FQNNGV. The CDR3 nucleotides read TGTGCCAGCAGCTTTCTGACACCTAATTCACCCCTCCACTTT. Translated, it gives CASSFLTPNSPLHF. Together with reference TRBV11-2 and TRBJ1-6, the CDR3 gives the full variable domain: EAGVAQSPRYKIIEKRQSVAFWCNPISGHATLYWYQQILGQGPKLLIQFQNNGVVDDSQLPKDRFSAERLKGVDSTLKIQPAKLEDSAVYLCASSFLTPNSPLHFGNGTRLTVT.

The chain uses TRBV19 and TRBJ2-1, with 7 bases identical to TRBD1. This CDR3 region has 15 residues. V shed 6 bases, J shed 4 bases, and the junction held 9 bases outside the gene matches. Germline V gene lookup returns CDR1 LNHDA and CDR2 SQIVND (reference sequence). Here the CDR3 DNA reads TGTGCCAGTAGCCAACGGACAGGAGAGTACAATGAGCAGTTCTTC. Its translation: CASSQRTGEYNEQFF.

The chain uses TRBV6-4 and TRBJ2-3, with D perhaps given as TRBD1 or TRBD2 (6 bases each). The germline gives CDR1 MRHNA, CDR2 SNTAGT. V shed 5 bases and J shed 3 bases, with 18 bases lying between them. The CDR3 length is 16 residues. CDR3 nucleotide sequence: TGTGCCAGCAGTCCCGTTAGGGGGGACGGAACAGATACGCAGTATTTT. This codes for CASSPVRGDGTDTQYF.

This clonotype was counted between two and nine times. This chain joins TRBV29-1 and TRBJ2-3; weak D call: TRBD2 (5 bases). The CDR3 is made up of 12 amino acids. Germline assignment: CDR1 SQVTM and CDR2 ANQGSEA. V lost 1 base and J 5 bases, leaving 7 bases between the germline ends. The CDR3 nucleotides are TGCAGCGTTGAAGGGGCGGGAGATACGCAGTATTTT. Protein: CSVEGAGDTQYF.